The rows below give T cell receptor beta chains drawn from one sample of a study of T cell clones after liver transplantation. Clones were read by immunoSEQ multiplex PCR, and TCRdb kept only the in-frame ones, dropping some. Counted here are some 34,000 clones, over 85% occurring once; the ten biggest clones make up roughly 25%. The material was CD8+ T cells from blood, obtained 12 months after liver transplant. These receptors originate from a human patient who received a liver transplant. Some T cells may possibly be graft donor cells. The CDR3 runs from the conserved cysteine through the conserved F or W. Size is stated for part of the rows, as once, few or many counts, or as a class when the clone is expanded.

j_gene	abundance	v_gene	CDR3aa
TRBJ2-1	.	TRBV27	CASSRPGERFPVNEQFF
TRBJ2-7	.	TRBV7-9	CASSSSDREGTEYYEQYF
TRBJ2-7	few	TRBV29-1	CSVEDVQGGYEQYF
TRBJ2-7	.	TRBV4-3	CASSQEQGLAGFYEQYF
TRBJ2-5	.	TRBV5-6	CASSDREQETQYF
TRBJ1-2	few	TRBV9	CASSDRRYGYTF
TRBJ1-2	.	TRBV27	CASTTGGWGHGYTF
TRBJ2-7	.	TRBV5-5	CASSSTEYYEQYF
TRBJ1-5	.	TRBV6-5	CASGVGLNQPQHF
TRBJ1-2	few	TRBV9	CASSVLTGGGYTF
TRBJ1-4	.	TRBV28	CASSPNTNEKLFF
TRBJ2-7	.	TRBV29-1	CSVGGDRKSSYEQYF
TRBJ2-3	.	TRBV7-9	CASSPPLRTSTDTQYF
TRBJ2-2	.	TRBV9	CASGGLTANTGELFF
TRBJ2-3	once	TRBV6-5	CASSYTALGLTDTQYF
TRBJ2-7	.	TRBV10-3	CAISAGQGDYEQYF
TRBJ2-3	.	TRBV6-4	CASSLSTGGWEADTQYF
TRBJ1-1	.	TRBV6-1	CASSDRGQGTCTEAFF
TRBJ1-1	few	TRBV5-3	CARSLDWGALDEAFF
TRBJ2-3	.	TRBV7-3	CASSASGADTQYF
TRBJ2-2	.	TRBV13	CASLPTLEGDRGKNTGELFF
TRBJ2-4	.	TRBV27	CASSLSGTGKNIQYF
TRBJ2-5	.	TRBV11-1	CASSLPPRRGQETQYF
TRBJ1-2	.	TRBV9	CASSVGLRGAWDYGYTF
TRBJ2-1	.	TRBV5-6	CASNLWTGVNEQFF
TRBJ2-1	.	TRBV9	CASSRTDYNEQFF